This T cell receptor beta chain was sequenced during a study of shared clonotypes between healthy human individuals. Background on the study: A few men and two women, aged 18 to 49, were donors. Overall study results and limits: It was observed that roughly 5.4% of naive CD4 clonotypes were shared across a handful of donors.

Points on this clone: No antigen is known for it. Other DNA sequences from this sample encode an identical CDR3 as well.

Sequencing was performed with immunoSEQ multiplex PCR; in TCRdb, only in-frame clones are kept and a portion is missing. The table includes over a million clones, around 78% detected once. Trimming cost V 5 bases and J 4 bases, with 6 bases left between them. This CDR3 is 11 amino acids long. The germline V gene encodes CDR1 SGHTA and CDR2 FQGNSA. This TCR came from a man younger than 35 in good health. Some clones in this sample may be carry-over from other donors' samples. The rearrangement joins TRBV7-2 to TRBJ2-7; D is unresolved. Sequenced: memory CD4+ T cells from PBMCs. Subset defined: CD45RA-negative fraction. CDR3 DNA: TGTGCCAGCAGCAGGTATTACGAGCAGTACTTC. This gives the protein CASSRYYEQYF.